This T cell receptor (beta chain) comes out of a study of cytomegalovirus exposure and HLA in healthy donors. Study conclusions and caveats: Researchers counted roughly 150 TCR beta chains as cytomegalovirus-associated.

Generated by immunoSEQ multiplex PCR, the TCRdb table keeps only in-frame clones and is missing some. The table includes 76,000 or so clones, 94% detected once. The CDR3 runs 17 residues. Between the trimmed V and J ends, which lost 6 bases and 1 base, there was a span of 21 bases. Germline V lookup: CDR1 SGHAT, CDR2 FQNNGV. This clone was counted once. Antigen unknown. This TCR was sampled from a woman aged 18-30 years in good health and CMV-seropositive. Specimen: PBMCs. The chain carries TRBV11-2 and TRBJ1-2, with a tentative D call TRBD1 (5 bases). The CDR3 spells CASSLMGGLVDNYGYTF. The CDR3, as DNA: TGTGCCAGCAGTCTCATGGGGGGGTTGGTGGATAACTATGGCTACACCTTC.